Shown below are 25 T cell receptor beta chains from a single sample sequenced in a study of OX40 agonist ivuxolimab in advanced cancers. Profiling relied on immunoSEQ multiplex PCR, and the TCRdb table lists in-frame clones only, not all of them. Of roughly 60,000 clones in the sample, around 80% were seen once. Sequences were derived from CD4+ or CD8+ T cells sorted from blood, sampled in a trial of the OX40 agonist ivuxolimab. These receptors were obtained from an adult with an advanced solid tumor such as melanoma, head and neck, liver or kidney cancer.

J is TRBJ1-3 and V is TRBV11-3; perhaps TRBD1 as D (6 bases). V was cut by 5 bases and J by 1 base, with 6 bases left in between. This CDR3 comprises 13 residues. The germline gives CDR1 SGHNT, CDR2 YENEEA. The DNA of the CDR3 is TGTGCCAGCAGCACAGGGTCTGGAAACACCATATATTTT. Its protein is CASSTGSGNTIYF.

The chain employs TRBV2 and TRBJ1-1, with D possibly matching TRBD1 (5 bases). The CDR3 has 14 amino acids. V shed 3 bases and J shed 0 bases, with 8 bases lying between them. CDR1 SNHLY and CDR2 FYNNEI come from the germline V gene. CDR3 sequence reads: CASSEGRVNTEAFF. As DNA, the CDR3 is TGTGCCAGCAGTGAGGGCAGGGTGAACACTGAAGCTTTCTTT.

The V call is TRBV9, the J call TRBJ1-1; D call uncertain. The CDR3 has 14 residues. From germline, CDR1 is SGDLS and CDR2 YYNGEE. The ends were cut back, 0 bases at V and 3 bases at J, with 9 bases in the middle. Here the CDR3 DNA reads TGTGCCAGCAGCGTAGGTGGTGGGTACACTGAAGCTTTCTTT. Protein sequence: CASSVGGGYTEAFF. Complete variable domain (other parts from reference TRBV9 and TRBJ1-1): DSGVTQTPKHLITATGQRVTLRCSPRSGDLSVYWYQQSLDQGLQFLIQYYNGEERAKGNILERFSAQQFPDLHSELNLSSLELGDSALYFCASSVGGGYTEAFFGQGTRLTVV.

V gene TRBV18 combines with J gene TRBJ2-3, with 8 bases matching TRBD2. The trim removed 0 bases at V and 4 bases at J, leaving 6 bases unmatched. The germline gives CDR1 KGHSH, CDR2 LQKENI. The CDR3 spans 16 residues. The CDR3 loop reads CASSPPRSGGSDTQYF. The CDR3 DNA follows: TGTGCCAGCTCACCACCGAGGTCGGGGGGGTCAGATACGCAGTATTTT.

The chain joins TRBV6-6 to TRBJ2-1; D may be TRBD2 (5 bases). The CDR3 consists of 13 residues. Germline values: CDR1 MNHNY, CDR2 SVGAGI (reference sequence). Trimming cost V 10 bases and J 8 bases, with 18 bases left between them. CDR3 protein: CATMKGSGHEQFF. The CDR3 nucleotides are TGTGCCACTATGAAGGGAAGCGGCCATGAGCAGTTCTTC.

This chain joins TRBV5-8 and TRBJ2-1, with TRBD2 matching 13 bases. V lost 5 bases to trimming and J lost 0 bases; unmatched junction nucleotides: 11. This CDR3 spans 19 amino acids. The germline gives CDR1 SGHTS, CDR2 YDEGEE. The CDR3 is CASSKLGTSGASSYNEQFF. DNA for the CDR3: TGTGCCAGCAGTAAACTAGGGACTAGCGGGGCGAGCTCCTACAATGAGCAGTTCTTC.

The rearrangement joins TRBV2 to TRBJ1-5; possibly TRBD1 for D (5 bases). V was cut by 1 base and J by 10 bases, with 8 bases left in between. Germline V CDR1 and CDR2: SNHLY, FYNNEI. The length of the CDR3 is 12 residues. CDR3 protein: CASSEGGEPQHF. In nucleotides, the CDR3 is TGTGCCAGCAGTGAAGGAGGGGAACCCCAGCATTTT.

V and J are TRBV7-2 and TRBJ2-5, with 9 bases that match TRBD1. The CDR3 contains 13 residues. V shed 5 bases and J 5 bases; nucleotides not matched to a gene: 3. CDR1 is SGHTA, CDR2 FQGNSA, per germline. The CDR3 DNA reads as TGTGCCAGCAGCCGGACAGGGGTGGAGACCCAGTACTTC. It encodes CASSRTGVETQYF.

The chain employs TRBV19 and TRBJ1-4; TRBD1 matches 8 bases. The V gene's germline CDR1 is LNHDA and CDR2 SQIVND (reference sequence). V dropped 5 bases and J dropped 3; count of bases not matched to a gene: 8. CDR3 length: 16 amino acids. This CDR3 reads CASSGHRGMANEKLFF. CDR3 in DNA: TGTGCCAGTAGTGGCCACAGGGGGATGGCTAATGAAAAACTGTTTTTT.

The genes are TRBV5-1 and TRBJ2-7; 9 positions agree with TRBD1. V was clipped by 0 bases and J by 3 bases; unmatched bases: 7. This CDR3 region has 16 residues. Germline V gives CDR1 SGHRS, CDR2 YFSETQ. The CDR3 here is CASSLAEGTGSYEQYF. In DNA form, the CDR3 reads TGCGCCAGCAGCTTGGCGGAGGGGACAGGGAGCTACGAGCAGTACTTC.

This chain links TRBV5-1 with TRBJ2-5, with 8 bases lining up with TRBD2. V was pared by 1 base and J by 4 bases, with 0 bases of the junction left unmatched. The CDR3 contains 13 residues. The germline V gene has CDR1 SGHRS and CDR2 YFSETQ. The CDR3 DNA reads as TGCGCCAGCAGCTTGCTAGCGGGAGAGACCCAGTACTTC. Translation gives CASSLLAGETQYF.

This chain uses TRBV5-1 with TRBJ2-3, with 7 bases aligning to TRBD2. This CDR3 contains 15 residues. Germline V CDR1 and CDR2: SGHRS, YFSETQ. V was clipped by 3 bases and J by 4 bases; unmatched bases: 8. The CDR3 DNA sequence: TGCGCCAGCAGCTCCTGGACTAGTTCGGCAGATACGCAGTATTTT. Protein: CASSSWTSSADTQYF.

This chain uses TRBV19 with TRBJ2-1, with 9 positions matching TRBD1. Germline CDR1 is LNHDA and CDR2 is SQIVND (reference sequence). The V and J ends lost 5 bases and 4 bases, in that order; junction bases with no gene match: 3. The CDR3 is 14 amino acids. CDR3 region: CASSGDRAYNEQFF. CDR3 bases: TGTGCCAGTAGTGGGGACAGGGCTTACAATGAGCAGTTCTTC. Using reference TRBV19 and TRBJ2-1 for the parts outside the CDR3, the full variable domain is DGGITQSPKYLFRKEGQNVTLSCEQNLNHDAMYWYRQDPGQGLRLIYYSQIVNDFQKGDIAEGYSVSREKKESFPLTVTSAQKNPTAFYLCASSGDRAYNEQFFGPGTRLTVL.

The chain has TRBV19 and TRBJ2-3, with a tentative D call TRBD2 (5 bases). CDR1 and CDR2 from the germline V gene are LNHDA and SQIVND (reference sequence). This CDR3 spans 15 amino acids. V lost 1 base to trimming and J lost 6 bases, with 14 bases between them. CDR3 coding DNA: TGTGCCAGTAGTATAGGCCCGACTATCCCGGATACGCAGTATTTT. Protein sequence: CASSIGPTIPDTQYF.

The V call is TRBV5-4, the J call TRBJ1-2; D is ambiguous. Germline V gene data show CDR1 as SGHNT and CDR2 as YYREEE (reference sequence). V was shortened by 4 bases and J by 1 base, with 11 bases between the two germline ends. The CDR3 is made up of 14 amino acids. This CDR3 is CASSQDPINYGYTF. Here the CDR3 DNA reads TGTGCCAGCAGCCAAGACCCTATTAACTATGGCTACACCTTC.

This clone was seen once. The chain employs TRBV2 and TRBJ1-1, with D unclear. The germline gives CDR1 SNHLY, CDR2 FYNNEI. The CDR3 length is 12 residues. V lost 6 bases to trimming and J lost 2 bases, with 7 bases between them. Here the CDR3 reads CASSFYNTEAFF. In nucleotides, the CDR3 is TGTGCCAGCAGCTTCTATAACACTGAAGCTTTCTTT.

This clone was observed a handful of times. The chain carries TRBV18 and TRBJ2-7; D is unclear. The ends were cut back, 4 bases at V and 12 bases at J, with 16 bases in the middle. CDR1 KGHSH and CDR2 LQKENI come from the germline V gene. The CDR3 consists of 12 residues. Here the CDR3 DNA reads TGTGCCAGCTCACTAAACTCCAACACCGCGTACTTC. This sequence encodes CASSLNSNTAYF.

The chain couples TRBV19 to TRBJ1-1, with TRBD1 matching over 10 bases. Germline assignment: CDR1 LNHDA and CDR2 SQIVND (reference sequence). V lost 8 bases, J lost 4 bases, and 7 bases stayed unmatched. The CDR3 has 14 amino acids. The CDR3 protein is CASGRDRGRTEAFF. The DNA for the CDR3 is TGTGCCAGTGGCCGGGACAGGGGACGCACTGAAGCTTTCTTT.

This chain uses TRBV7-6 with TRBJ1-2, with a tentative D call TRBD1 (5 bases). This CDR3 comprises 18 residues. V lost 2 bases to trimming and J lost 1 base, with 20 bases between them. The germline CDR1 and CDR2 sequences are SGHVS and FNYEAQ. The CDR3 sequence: CASSLPQPDTALNYGYTF. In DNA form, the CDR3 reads TGTGCCAGCAGCTTACCCCAACCGGACACGGCCCTTAACTATGGCTACACCTTC.

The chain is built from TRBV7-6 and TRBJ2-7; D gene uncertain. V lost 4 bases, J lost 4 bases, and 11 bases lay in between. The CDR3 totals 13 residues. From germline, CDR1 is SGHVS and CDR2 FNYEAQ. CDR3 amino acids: CASSSRSSYEQYF. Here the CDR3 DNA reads TGTGCCAGCAGCTCCCGCTCATCGTACGAGCAGTACTTC.

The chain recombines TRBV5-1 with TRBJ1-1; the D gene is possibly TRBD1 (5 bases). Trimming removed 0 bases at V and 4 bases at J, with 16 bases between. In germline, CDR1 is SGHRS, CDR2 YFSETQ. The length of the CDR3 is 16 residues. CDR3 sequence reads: CASSLGPGSFGTEAFF. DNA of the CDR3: TGCGCCAGCAGCTTGGGTCCAGGGAGCTTTGGCACTGAAGCTTTCTTT. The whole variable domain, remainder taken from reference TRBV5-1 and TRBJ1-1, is KAGVTQTPRYLIKTRGQQVTLSCSPISGHRSVSWYQQTPGQGLQFLFEYFSETQRNKGNFPGRFSGRQFSNSRSEMNVSTLELGDSALYLCASSLGPGSFGTEAFFGQGTRLTVV.

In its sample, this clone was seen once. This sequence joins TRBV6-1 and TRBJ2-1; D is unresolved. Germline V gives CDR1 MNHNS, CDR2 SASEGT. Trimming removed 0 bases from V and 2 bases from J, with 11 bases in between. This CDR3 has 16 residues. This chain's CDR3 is CASSEAPYSPYNEQFF. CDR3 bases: TGTGCCAGCAGTGAAGCCCCCTATAGCCCCTACAATGAGCAGTTCTTC.

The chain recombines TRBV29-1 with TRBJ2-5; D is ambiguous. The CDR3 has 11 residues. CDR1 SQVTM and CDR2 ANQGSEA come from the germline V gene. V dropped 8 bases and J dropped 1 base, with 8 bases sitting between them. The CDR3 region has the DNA TGCAGCACCGGGCCCCAAGAGACCCAGTACTTC. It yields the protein CSTGPQETQYF.

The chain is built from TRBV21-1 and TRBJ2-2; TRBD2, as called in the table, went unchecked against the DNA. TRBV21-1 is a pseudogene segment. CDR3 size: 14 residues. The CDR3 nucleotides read TGTGCCACCGTTTGGTATGAGGACACCGGGGAGCTGTTTTTT. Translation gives CATVWYEDTGELFF.

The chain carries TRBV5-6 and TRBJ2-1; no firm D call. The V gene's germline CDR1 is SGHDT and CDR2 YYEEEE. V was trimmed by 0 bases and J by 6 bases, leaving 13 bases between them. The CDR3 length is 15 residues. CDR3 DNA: TGTGCCAGCAGCTTGGGTTTGGTGTTGGGCAATGAGCAGTTCTTC. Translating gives CASSLGLVLGNEQFF.